These T cell receptor beta chains were read from a single sample in a study of response to subunit inactivated influenza vaccine. MiXCR, run by TCRdb on the RT-PCR reads, gives a single entry per CDR3 protein. The sample comprises some 520,000 distinct CDR3 sequences, approximately 16% of which are singletons, and approximately 3% rests with the top ten. The sample was CD4+ T cells sorted from PBMCs, taken less than 30 months after vaccination. These receptors all stem from a man aged 50 to 75 who received an inactivated influenza vaccine. The CDR3 runs from the conserved cysteine through the conserved F or W. The D gene is left open where the match is weak. The listing skips clone size in some rows; elsewhere it reads once, few, many or a size class.

>TRBV5-1|TRBJ2-5|.|many
TGCGCCAGCAAGCTCGGGAGTCGTTTCCAAGAGACCCAGTACTTC
CASKLGSRFQETQYF
>TRBV29-1|TRBJ1-1|.|few
TGCAGCGTTGAAGAGTACACTGAAGCTTTCTTT
CSVEEYTEAFF
>TRBV5-1|TRBJ2-1|.|few
TGCGCCAGCCGTAGGGAAGACAATGAGCAGTTCTTC
CASRREDNEQFF
>TRBV14|TRBJ2-2|TRBD2|many
TGTGCCAGCAGCCCCCTCGGGGGGGCCGGGGAGCTGTTTTTT
CASSPLGGAGELFF
>TRBV20-1|TRBJ2-5|.|.
TGCAGTGCTAGAGTCACACGGGCACAAGAGACCCAGTACTTC
CSARVTRAQETQYF
>TRBV9|TRBJ2-6|TRBD2|few
TGTGCCAGCAGCGTAGGGTTAGCGGGGTCCTCTGGGGCCAACGTCCTGACTTTC
CASSVGLAGSSGANVLTF
>TRBV2|TRBJ1-3|.|few
TGTGCCAGCAGTGAAGGGACAAGAGCTGGAAACACCATATATTTT
CASSEGTRAGNTIYF
>TRBV5-1|TRBJ2-2|.|few
TGCGCCAGCAGCTTGAGGGACATCAACACCGGGGAGCTGTTTTTT
CASSLRDINTGELFF
>TRBV7-9|TRBJ2-7|.|.
TGTGCCAGCAGACCGGACGGTCAGAGCTCCTACGAGCAGTACTTC
CASRPDGQSSYEQYF
>TRBV4-3|TRBJ1-6|TRBD1|few
TGCGCCAGCAGTACCGGGACAGGGAATTCACCCCTCCACTTT
CASSTGTGNSPLHF
>TRBV12-3/TRBV12-4|TRBJ2-7|.|.
TGTGCCAGCAGTTTGTGGCTTCCTCAGACCTCCTACGAGCAGTACTTC
CASSLWLPQTSYEQYF
>TRBV12-3/TRBV12-4|TRBJ2-2|.|.
TGTGCCAGCAGCTTGGACACCGTCGGCGGGGAGCTGTTTTTT
CASSLDTVGGELFF
>TRBV24-1|TRBJ2-1|TRBD2|few
TGTGCCACCAGTGATCCGGGACTAGCGGGCAATGAGCAGTTCTTC
CATSDPGLAGNEQFF
>TRBV10-2|TRBJ1-2|.|.
TGCGCCAGCAGTGAGTACACCGGGGGCCGCTATGGCTACACCTTC
CASSEYTGGRYGYTF
>TRBV27|TRBJ2-1|TRBD1|once
TGTGCCAGCAGTTCGGGACAGGCTGGGTACAATGAGCAGTTCTTC
CASSSGQAGYNEQFF
>TRBV5-1|TRBJ2-2|.|few
TGCGCCAGCAGCATCCGGGACGGTGGAACCGGGGAGCTGTTTTTT
CASSIRDGGTGELFF
>TRBV10-3|TRBJ2-6|.|.
TGTGCCATCAGTGTCGTTACGGGAGGGGCCAACGTCCTGACTTTC
CAISVVTGGANVLTF
>TRBV19|TRBJ2-1|TRBD1|.
TGTGCCAGTAGTATAAGGGACAGGGTAGGAAATGAGCAGTTCTTC
CASSIRDRVGNEQFF
>TRBV14|TRBJ2-1|.|many
TGTGCCAGCAGGCGCTTACTAGAAAATGAGCAGTTCTTC
CASRRLLENEQFF
>TRBV28|TRBJ2-7|TRBD2|few
TGTGCCACCCTGGGAGCGGGAGTCGTCGGAACCTACGAGCAGTACTTC
CATLGAGVVGTYEQYF
>TRBV6-6|TRBJ1-2|.|once
TGTGCCAGTTGGAGAGGGCAAGGGGGCTACACCTTC
CASWRGQGGYTF
>TRBV20-1|TRBJ1-6|TRBD1|.
TGCAGTGCTCTAACAGGGGCTAATTCACCCCTCCACTTT
CSALTGANSPLHF
>TRBV20-1|TRBJ2-7|TRBD1|many
TGCAGTGCTAGGGGACAGGGTTATGTCTACGAGCAGTACTTC
CSARGQGYVYEQYF
>TRBV3-1|TRBJ1-1|.|many
TGTGCCAGCAGCCAACGGGGGGGAACTGAAGCTTTCTTT
CASSQRGGTEAFF
>TRBV3-1|TRBJ2-3|.|.
TGTGCCAGCAGCCGGAACGGGGGGCCCTTAACAGATACGCAGTATTTT
CASSRNGGPLTDTQYF
>TRBV5-6|TRBJ2-3|.|many
TGTGCCAGCAGCTTGGTCTCCGGGCTAACAGATACGCAGTATTTT
CASSLVSGLTDTQYF
>TRBV12-3/TRBV12-4|TRBJ2-7|.|few
TGTGCCAGCAGTGAAGGGGGACCCTACGAGCAGTACTTC
CASSEGGPYEQYF
>TRBV28|TRBJ2-3|TRBD2|.
TGTGCCAGCAGTCCCCGACTACTAGCGGGAGTTGGAGATACGCAGTATTTT
CASSPRLLAGVGDTQYF
>TRBV29-1|TRBJ2-1|TRBD2|.
TGCAGCGTGGGCGGGGCAGCGGGAGGTCGGGATGAGCAGTTCTTC
CSVGGAAGGRDEQFF
>TRBV3-1|TRBJ1-2|.|few
TGTGCCAGCAGCCAAGCCTCGTTTGGCTACACCTTC
CASSQASFGYTF
>TRBV10-3|TRBJ2-1|.|.
TGTGCCATCAGTGACAGGGATGCCCGGCTCAATGAGCAGTTCTTC
CAISDRDARLNEQFF
>TRBV5-4|TRBJ2-5|TRBD2|few
TGTGCCAGCAGCCCTCCGAGCGGGGGGCGTCAAGAGACCCAGTACTTC
CASSPPSGGRQETQYF
>TRBV4-2|TRBJ1-4|.|.
TGTGCCAGCAGCCCCGAGTTTTGGACTAATGAAAAACTGTTTTTT
CASSPEFWTNEKLFF
>TRBV27|TRBJ2-7|TRBD1|.
TGTGCCAGCAGTTTCACAGGGGTCCCGGCCTACGAGCAGTACTTC
CASSFTGVPAYEQYF
>TRBV19|TRBJ1-2|.|.
TGTGCCAGTAGTATCGGGTCAGACTACTATGGCTACACCTTC
CASSIGSDYYGYTF
>TRBV20-1|TRBJ2-1|TRBD2|many
TGCAGTGCTACTAAAATTCCGGGACTAGCGAACCTCGATGAGCAGTTCTTC
CSATKIPGLANLDEQFF
>TRBV9|TRBJ2-4|TRBD1|many
TGTGCCAGCAGCGGCGCCGGGACAGTGAAAAACATTCAGTACTTC
CASSGAGTVKNIQYF
>TRBV20-1|TRBJ1-6|TRBD1|many
TGCAGTGCTGACCCGACAGGGGGTAGATCATCCCTCCACTTT
CSADPTGGRSSLHF
>TRBV29-1|TRBJ1-1|.|.
TGCAGCGTTGATCGCGGACCAGGGACTGAAGCTTTCTTT
CSVDRGPGTEAFF
>TRBV7-9|TRBJ2-3|.|.
TGTGCCAGCAGCTTAAATTTGCCGGACACTAGCACAGATACGCAGTATTTT
CASSLNLPDTSTDTQYF
>TRBV14|TRBJ2-3|.|.
TGTGCCAGCAGCCAAGCTCCCAGGAGCCCCACAGATACGCAGTATTTT
CASSQAPRSPTDTQYF
>TRBV7-9|TRBJ2-1|TRBD2|.
TGTGCCAGCAGCTTGCGACTAGCGGAGAACTACAATGAGCAGTTCTTC
CASSLRLAENYNEQFF
>TRBV20-1|TRBJ2-1|TRBD2|.
TGCAGTGCTAGAGATACTAGCGGGGGGGTAAATGAGCAGTTCTTC
CSARDTSGGVNEQFF